The next 15 T cell receptor beta chains were all read from a single sample in a study of cytomegalovirus exposure and HLA in healthy donors. The PCR ran on 60 Vbeta and 13 Jbeta primers. Data came from immunoSEQ multiplex PCR; TCRdb stores just in-frame clones and leaves some out. This sample's clone table lists more than 95,000 clones. The sample was PBMCs. These receptors were taken from a man aged 40-50 years in good health and CMV-seronegative.

This chain links TRBV29-1 with TRBJ1-1, with no clear D. The CDR3 has 14 amino acids. V lost 6 bases, J lost 1 base, and 15 bases lay in between. CDR1 and CDR2 (germline): SQVTM, ANQGSEA. CDR3 protein: CSVTIGQANTEAFF. The CDR3 DNA reads as TGCAGCGTAACGATTGGCCAGGCGAACACTGAAGCTTTCTTT. Combining the CDR3 with reference TRBV29-1 and TRBJ1-1 gives the whole variable domain SAVISQKPSRDICQRGTSLTIQCQVDSQVTMMFWYRQQPGQSLTLIATANQGSEATYESGFVIDKFPISRPNLTFSTLTVSNMSPEDSSIYLCSVTIGQANTEAFFGQGTRLTVV.

The chain has TRBV19 and TRBJ2-5; TRBD2 matches at 9 bases. The ends lost 1 base at V and 6 bases at J; junction bases unmatched: 6. CDR3 length: 15 amino acids. Germline V CDR1 and CDR2: LNHDA, SQIVND (reference sequence). For the CDR3, the DNA is TGTGCCAGTAGTATAGTAGCGGGAGATAGAAAGACCCAGTACTTC. Translation: CASSIVAGDRKTQYF.

The genes are TRBV4-2 and TRBJ2-3, with 9 bases identical to TRBD2. The CDR3 has 16 residues. The ends lost 1 base at V and 2 bases at J; junction bases unmatched: 4. Germline V lookup: CDR1 LGHNA, CDR2 YNFKEQ. In DNA form, the CDR3 reads TGTGCCAGCAGCCAAGTAGCGGGAGACATCACAGATACGCAGTATTTT. It codes for CASSQVAGDITDTQYF.

The V call is TRBV2, the J call TRBJ1-1; D remains unclear. V lost 7 bases to trimming and J lost 5 bases, with 14 bases between them. The length of the CDR3 is 13 residues. Germline CDR1 SNHLY, CDR2 FYNNEI. The CDR3 sequence is CASTPTPGTEAFF. CDR3 sequence (DNA): TGTGCCAGCACTCCAACCCCGGGGACTGAAGCTTTCTTT.

The V gene is TRBV19, the J gene TRBJ2-1; D perhaps matches TRBD2 (6 bases). Germline V gives CDR1 LNHDA, CDR2 SQIVND (reference sequence). V was clipped by 2 bases and J by 8 bases, with 13 bases between them. The CDR3 has 14 residues. CDR3 sequence (DNA): TGTGCCAGTAGTATAACAAGCGGGTCCCATGAGCAGTTCTTC. Translation gives CASSITSGSHEQFF.

V usage is TRBV6-1 and J usage is TRBJ1-1; D not certain. The CDR3 runs to 14 residues. Deletions cut 3 bases from V and 5 bases from J, with 13 bases between. The germline gives CDR1 MNHNS, CDR2 SASEGT. The CDR3 DNA sequence: TGTGCCAGCAGTGAGGGCCGCCGTTCGACTGAAGCTTTCTTT. It yields the protein CASSEGRRSTEAFF.

CDR3 coding DNA: TGTGCCAGCAGCTTAAGCGTAACTTACACTGAAGCTTTCTTT. Protein: CASSLSVTYTEAFF. The rearrangement uses TRBV11-3 and TRBJ1-1, with D uncertain. The CDR3 sequence is 14 residues long. Germline V gene data show CDR1 as SGHNT and CDR2 as YENEEA. V lost 2 bases and J 3 bases, leaving 10 bases between the germline ends.

The chain links TRBV6-1 to TRBJ2-7; TRBD2 agrees at 13 bases. The CDR3 has 15 amino acids. V gave up 7 bases and J gave up 4 bases; unmatched junction bases: 7. Germline V lookup: CDR1 MNHNS, CDR2 SASEGT. The CDR3 DNA is TGTGCCAGCATCACAGGGACTAGCGGGACTTACGAGCAGTACTTC. This translates into CASITGTSGTYEQYF.

The rearrangement joins TRBV7-2 to TRBJ2-2; 12 bases fit TRBD2. From germline, CDR1 is SGHTA and CDR2 FQGNSA. V trimming: 3 bases; J trimming: 3 bases; junction bases outside the gene matches: 5. This CDR3 is built from 17 residues. CDR3 bases: TGTGCCAGCAGCTTCCCCAGACTAGCGGGAGACACCGGGGAGCTGTTTTTT. It translates to CASSFPRLAGDTGELFF. The complete variable domain, with remaining parts taken from reference TRBV7-2 and TRBJ2-2, reads GAGVSQSPSNKVTEKGKDVELRCDPISGHTALYWYRQSLGQGLEFLIYFQGNSAPDKSGLPSDRFSAERTGGSVSTLTIQRTQQEDSAVYLCASSFPRLAGDTGELFFGEGSRLTVL.

The chain recombines TRBV6-5 with TRBJ2-2; the D gene is possibly TRBD2 (5 bases). CDR1 is MNHEY and CDR2 is SVGAGI in the germline V gene. Trimming took 2 bases from V and 1 from J, leaving 8 bases between them. The CDR3 length is 15 residues. For the CDR3, the DNA is TGTGCCAGCAGTTACGGCCGGGAGAACACCGGGGAGCTGTTTTTT. It codes for CASSYGRENTGELFF.

The chain uses TRBV18 and TRBJ2-7; D gene uncertain. V was cut by 0 bases and J by 3 bases, with 6 bases left in between. This CDR3 is 13 amino acids long. Per germline, CDR1 KGHSH and CDR2 LQKENI. DNA of the CDR3: TGTGCCAGCTCACCACCGTACTTCTACGAGCAGTACTTC. Its protein is CASSPPYFYEQYF. The full variable domain, completed using reference TRBV18 and TRBJ2-7, is NAGVMQNPRHLVRRRGQEARLRCSPMKGHSHVYWYRQLPEEGLKFMVYLQKENIIDESGMPKERFSAEFPKEGPSILRIQQVVRGDSAAYFCASSPPYFYEQYFGPGTRLTVT.

The chain couples TRBV6-5 to TRBJ2-1, with D unresolved. CDR1 and CDR2 from the germline V gene are MNHEY and SVGAGI. Trimming left V 0 bases short and J 7 bases short, with 13 bases between. The CDR3 is 15 residues long. The CDR3 nucleotides are TGTGCCAGCAGTTACTCGCCCCGGCGGCCGAATGAGCAGTTCTTC. Translation: CASSYSPRRPNEQFF.

V gene TRBV21-1 combines with J gene TRBJ2-5; the table assigns TRBD1, which was not confirmed against the DNA. TRBV21-1 is marked as a pseudogene. The CDR3 runs to 14 residues. CDR3 DNA: TGTGCCGCGAGGGACAGGGGGCGCGAAGAGACCCAGTACTTC. Protein sequence: CAARDRGREETQYF.

The gene calls are TRBV28 and TRBJ2-3; TRBD1 matches 9 bases. The germline V gene has CDR1 MDHEN and CDR2 SYDVKM. The V segment lost 4 bases and the J segment 1 base; nucleotides outside the gene matches: 6. This CDR3 spans 16 amino acids. The CDR3 region is CASSWKTGGGTDTQYF. CDR3 bases: TGTGCCAGCAGTTGGAAGACAGGGGGGGGCACAGATACGCAGTATTTT.

The chain carries TRBV11-1 and TRBJ1-4, with D tentatively TRBD1 (6 bases). This CDR3 is 15 amino acids long. Germline V lookup: CDR1 SGHAT, CDR2 FQDESV (reference sequence). Trimming removed 8 bases at V and 6 bases at J, with 19 bases between. Here the CDR3 DNA reads TGTGCCAGCGCTCAAAGGGCCAGGACAGATGAAAAACTGTTTTTT. This sequence encodes CASAQRARTDEKLFF.